This T cell receptor (beta chain) was recovered during a study of T cell repertoires in cytomegalovirus infection. Study summary: It was recently identified HLA-C-restricted and well-studied HLA-B-restricted CMV epitopes that the study used. Both a matching HLA type and CMV infection were indicated by public TCR beta signatures.

The CDR3 covers 16 residues. Germline assignment: CDR1 MGHDK and CDR2 SYGVNS. V lost 5 bases, J lost 3 bases, and 8 bases stayed unmatched. A word on this clonotype: Its antigen remains unidentified.

Using its own MiXCR run on the reads, TCRdb lists one record per CDR3 protein. The sample lists about 770,000 distinct CDR3 sequences; 29% were seen once. Broader study findings: Totalled public TCR beta family frequency picked out people who carried CMV plus the relevant HLA. Clonotypes of TCR beta that were HLA-C-restricted and CMV-specific dominated the ex vivo response.

J is TRBJ1-1 and V is TRBV25-1; 11 nucleotides align to TRBD1. This specimen was cultured CD8+ T cells from PBMCs, taken from culture after CMV antigen stimulation. The source is a human donor in good health (CMV status not recorded). Some clones in this sample may be carry-over from other donors' samples. CDR3 coding DNA: TGTGCCAGCAGTCTTCCAGGGACAGGGGGTTACACTGAAGCTTTCTTT. Translated, it gives CASSLPGTGGYTEAFF. Variable domain in full (rest from reference TRBV25-1 and TRBJ1-1): EADIYQTPRYLVIGTGKKITLECSQTMGHDKMYWYQQDPGMELHLIHYSYGVNSTEKGDLSSESTVSRIRTEHFPLTLESARPSHTSQYLCASSLPGTGGYTEAFFGQGTRLTVV.